The TCR beta chain under discussion was sequenced for a study of cytomegalovirus exposure and HLA in healthy donors. Study findings and constraints: For most TCR beta V segments, an earlier analysis put the productive rate at about 87% or about 30% of the time.

Unmatched junction bases numbered 10, after V lost 5 bases and J lost 9 bases. CDR3 length equals 15 residues. Germline lookup yields CDR1 SGHTA and CDR2 FQGNSA. As regards this clone: Antigen specificity is unknown.

The PCR ran on 60 Vbeta and 13 Jbeta primers. Some clones are missing from TCRdb's copy, which holds only in-frame ones; the method was immunoSEQ multiplex PCR. The data show approximately 110,000 clones, over 60% seen once. Source material: PBMCs. The chain employs TRBV7-2 and TRBJ1-5; 10 bases match TRBD1. The sequence was collected from a woman aged 55-70 years in good health and CMV-seropositive. Here the CDR3 DNA reads TGTGCCAGCAGCCTAGAGGGACAGGGGTATTGGCCCCAGCATTTT. Protein sequence: CASSLEGQGYWPQHF.